The next 15 T cell receptor beta chains were all read from a single sample in a study of beta chain features in type 1 diabetes. Sequenced material consisted of expressed TCRB transcripts (all of the isolated RNA was reverse transcribed). Profiling relied on immunoSEQ multiplex PCR, and the TCRdb table lists in-frame clones only, not all of them. Of some 230,000 clones listed, roughly 9.6% were seen once; the top ten hold about 0.03%. The specimen sequenced was naive CD4+ T cells from blood. All receptors come from a woman aged 18-29 years in good health.

V gene TRBV9 combines with J gene TRBJ2-3; 9 bases match TRBD1. V was clipped by 0 bases and J by 2 bases; unmatched bases: 16. CDR3 length: 20 amino acids. Germline V gene data show CDR1 as SGDLS and CDR2 as YYNGEE. In DNA, the CDR3 is TGTGCCAGCAGCGTAGCTACGGATGGGGGACAGGGCCATATCACAGATACGCAGTATTTT. Its translation: CASSVATDGGQGHITDTQYF.

The chain couples TRBV11-1 to TRBJ2-1; TRBD1 matches 11 bases. Germline V gene sequence: CDR1 SGHAT, CDR2 FQDESV (reference sequence). The CDR3 spans 15 residues. The J segment lost 7 bases and the V segment lost 5 bases, leaving 7 bases of the junction unmatched. The CDR3 DNA reads as TGTGCCAGCAGCCCGGGACAGGGGGGACGTAATGAGCAGTTCTTC. The encoded protein is CASSPGQGGRNEQFF. Using reference TRBV11-1 and TRBJ2-1 for the parts outside the CDR3, the full variable domain is EAEVAQSPRYKITEKSQAVAFWCDPISGHATLYWYRQILGQGPELLVQFQDESVVDDSQLPKDRFSAERLKGVDSTLKIQPAELGDSAMYLCASSPGQGGRNEQFFGPGTRLTVL.

The genes are TRBV18 and TRBJ1-1; 8 positions match TRBD1. With V trimmed by 3 bases and J by 3 bases, 3 bases remained unmatched. The germline gives CDR1 KGHSH, CDR2 LQKENI. The CDR3 has 14 amino acids. CDR3 amino acids: CASSPRGPDTEAFF. The CDR3 DNA reads TGTGCCAGCTCACCCAGGGGGCCGGACACTGAAGCTTTCTTT. Combining the CDR3 with reference TRBV18 and TRBJ1-1 gives the whole variable domain NAGVMQNPRHLVRRRGQEARLRCSPMKGHSHVYWYRQLPEEGLKFMVYLQKENIIDESGMPKERFSAEFPKEGPSILRIQQVVRGDSAAYFCASSPRGPDTEAFFGQGTRLTVV.

The gene calls are TRBV30 and TRBJ2-5; weak D call: TRBD1 (6 bases). V gave up 5 bases and J gave up 5 bases, with 12 bases separating them. The CDR3 is made up of 12 amino acids. Looked up from germline, CDR1 is GTSNPN and CDR2 is SVGIG (reference sequence). The CDR3 DNA follows: TGTGCCTGGCAACAGGGTCCGGAGACCCAGTACTTC. Its translation: CAWQQGPETQYF.

J is TRBJ1-6 and V is TRBV30; weak D call: TRBD1 (5 bases). The CDR3 sequence is 16 residues long. Trimming shortened V by 0 bases and J by 9 bases, and 18 bases separated the two germline ends. Germline CDR1 and CDR2: GTSNPN and SVGIG (reference sequence). The CDR3 loop reads CAWSVRGTGRPSPLHF. The CDR3 coding sequence is TGTGCCTGGAGTGTACGGGGGACTGGACGCCCTTCACCCCTCCACTTT.

The V call is TRBV7-9, the J call TRBJ1-1; D is ambiguous. Germline lookup yields CDR1 SEHNR and CDR2 FQNEAQ (reference sequence). Trimming took off 11 bases at V and 0 bases at J, with 13 bases between the two ends. The CDR3 contains 13 residues. The CDR3 reads CAGGTVLNTEAFF. The DNA for the CDR3 is TGTGCCGGTGGTACAGTGCTGAACACTGAAGCTTTCTTT.

The CDR3 is CASSLGTSGDYEQYF. CDR3 bases: TGCGCCAGCAGCTTGGGGACTAGCGGGGACTACGAGCAGTACTTC. The chain joins TRBV5-1 to TRBJ2-5; 12 nucleotides align to TRBD2. The J call may be mistaken, given a closer DNA end match to TRBJ2-7. Germline V gene sequence: CDR1 SGHRS, CDR2 YFSETQ. The CDR3 is made up of 15 amino acids.

This clone occurred a few times. This chain uses TRBV5-1 with TRBJ1-1; D might be TRBD1 (5 bases). This CDR3 contains 16 residues. V lost 4 bases and J 3 bases, leaving 19 bases between the germline ends. The germline gives CDR1 SGHRS, CDR2 YFSETQ. CDR3 sequence reads: CASSRVGGNRDTEAFF. The CDR3 DNA sequence: TGCGCCAGCAGCAGGGTTGGGGGGAATCGGGACACTGAAGCTTTCTTT.

The rearrangement joins TRBV5-4 to TRBJ2-1; possibly TRBD2 for D (5 bases). This CDR3 contains 17 residues. Germline V lookup: CDR1 SGHNT, CDR2 YYREEE (reference sequence). Deletions cut 7 bases from V and 1 base from J, with 21 bases between. The CDR3 DNA reads TGTGCCAGCCACGCGCCGGGGTCACCCTATTCCTACAATGAGCAGTTCTTC. This sequence encodes CASHAPGSPYSYNEQFF.

The chain uses TRBV5-1 and TRBJ2-3; D possibly corresponds to TRBD1 (5 bases). Germline V gene data show CDR1 as SGHRS and CDR2 as YFSETQ. Trimming removed 4 bases at V and 4 bases at J, with 10 bases between. This CDR3 spans 13 amino acids. CDR3 sequence: CASSMAGSDTQYF. The CDR3 DNA sequence: TGCGCCAGCAGCATGGCAGGGTCAGATACGCAGTATTTT.

The chain combines TRBV5-4 with TRBJ1-4; a weak D match, TRBD1 (5 bases). This CDR3 has 14 residues. V was shortened by 3 bases and J by 3 bases, with 9 bases between the two germline ends. CDR1 is SGHNT and CDR2 is YYREEE in the germline V gene (reference sequence). In DNA form, the CDR3 reads TGTGCCAGCAGCTCCACAGGTGCTAATGAAAAACTGTTTTTT. Its translation is CASSSTGANEKLFF.

This clone was picked up a small number of times. The V and J genes are TRBV27 and TRBJ2-2; weak D call: TRBD2 (6 bases). Trimming removed 5 bases from V and 6 bases from J, with 10 bases in between. The CDR3 spans 13 residues. The germline gives CDR1 MNHEY, CDR2 SMNVEV (reference sequence). The CDR3 region is CASSGEAAGELFF. CDR3 bases: TGTGCCAGCAGTGGGGAGGCGGCCGGGGAGCTGTTTTTT.

In this sample, this clone turned up a few times. The chain has TRBV19 and TRBJ1-5; D remains ambiguous. Deletions cut 2 bases from V and 7 bases from J, with 6 bases between. Germline V gene data show CDR1 as LNHDA and CDR2 as SQIVND (reference sequence). The CDR3 is 12 residues long. CDR3 sequence: CASSISGQPQHF. The CDR3 coding sequence is TGTGCCAGTAGTATATCGGGGCAGCCCCAGCATTTT. Combining the CDR3 with reference TRBV19 and TRBJ1-5 gives the whole variable domain DGGITQSPKYLFRKEGQNVTLSCEQNLNHDAMYWYRQDPGQGLRLIYYSQIVNDFQKGDIAEGYSVSREKKESFPLTVTSAQKNPTAFYLCASSISGQPQHFGDGTRLSIL.

This clone turned up a few times. The gene calls are TRBV30 and TRBJ1-2, with D possibly TRBD1 on 6 matching bases. Trimming took 1 base from V and 3 from J, leaving 15 bases between them. The CDR3 length is 15 residues. The germline V gene has CDR1 GTSNPN and CDR2 SVGIG (reference sequence). The CDR3 reads CAWSAGTNVYYGYTF. The CDR3 region has the DNA TGTGCCTGGAGTGCCGGGACAAATGTCTACTATGGCTACACCTTC.

The chain couples TRBV6-5 to TRBJ2-1, with D hard to call. Germline CDR1 reads MNHEY; CDR2 reads SVGAGI. V dropped 3 bases and J dropped 0 bases, with 9 bases sitting between them. The CDR3 has 15 amino acids. CDR3 sequence (DNA): TGTGCCAGCAGTTATGGTTTGAGCTCCTACAATGAGCAGTTCTTC. It translates to CASSYGLSSYNEQFF.